This T cell receptor (beta chain) was observed in a study of CD8 T cells in Susac syndrome (dated by TCRdb to the late 2010s). General notes on the study: The study used repertoire sequencing to test whether antigen drove CD8+ T cell activation and differentiation in Susac syndrome. General study outcomes and caveats: The study acknowledged that relatively few individuals were included in the TCR sequencing and HLA analysis.

RNA was extracted using the RNeasy kit, and about 0.45 to 1 ug of the RNA was reverse transcribed with random hexamers. The immunoSEQ multiplex PCR assay, which covers 54 Vbeta and 13 Jbeta segments, was used to amplify TCR beta CDR3 regions. PCR amplification bias was corrected by using a synthetic template baseline for primer optimization and computational correction. Under the source paper's analysis protocol: Reads were assigned to V, D and J genes according to IMGT and analyzed in immunoSEQ Analyzer, with only productive sequences retained. To calculate clonality, Shannon entropy was normalized by log2 of the number of productive unique sequences and then subtracted from one. For each patient and control, public and private clones were evaluated within the 100 most prevalent clones. Clones were defined as Susac-specific when absent from the healthy and MS cohorts, from about a thousand published viral clones and from other ImmuneACCESS disease sequences. The public sequencing data were trimmed at Q25 with fastp and processed into clonotypes with MiXCR by TCRdb, which kept only in-frame beta chains. Entries that share a CDR3 protein sequence are merged under the most common genes and DNA. TCRdb's processing, not the authors', yielded these V and J calls. This sample has roughly 200,000 distinct CDR3 sequences in its table, and approximately 96% of those were observed once. The biggest ten clones account for approximately 0.1% of the sample.

Comment on this clonotype: The antigen it recognizes is unknown. No much larger clone exists at a distance of one base, and base qualities are not known.

High-throughput TCR beta sequencing profiled peripheral blood CD8+ and CD4+ T cells from healthy donors, Susac syndrome patients and multiple sclerosis patients. The multiple sclerosis controls were treatment-naive patients who had stable or active relapsing-remitting disease and met the revised McDonald criteria. CD8+ TEMRA cells were enriched by FACS, while bulk CD8+ and CD4+ T cells were purified by magnetic negative isolation. Blood was drawn into EDTA tubes, processed within 24 hours, and PBMCs were isolated by density gradient centrifugation. PBMCs intended for TCR sequencing were frozen in liquid nitrogen and were later thawed in a 37 degrees C water bath. Purity of sorted or isolated CD4+, CD8+ and CD8+ TEMRA cells was at least 90%. Sequencing used CD4+ T cells from PBMCs. The source is a human donor with multiple sclerosis.

The CDR3 reads CSVENGYGYTF. The DNA sequence is as follows: TGCAGCGTTGAGAATGGATATGGCTACACCTTC. The chain couples TRBV29-1 to TRBJ1-2; no D gene call is confident. CDR1 and CDR2 (SQVTM, ANQGSEA) derive from the germline V gene. Reading from cysteine to phenylalanine, the CDR3 counts 11 amino acids. CDR3 DNA is the only sequence kept; it has 33 bases, read in frame from the first base. The V and J ends are trimmed by 3 bases and 5 bases, leaving 7 bases between them.